The rows below give T cell receptor beta chains drawn from one sample of a study of OX40 agonist ivuxolimab in advanced cancers. Method: immunoSEQ multiplex PCR; TCRdb's copy keeps in-frame clones and lacks some. There are 68,000 or so clones in the sample; approximately 86% occur only once, and roughly 2% lies in the top ten. Here the sequenced sample was CD4+ or CD8+ T cells sorted from blood, taken in a trial of the OX40 agonist ivuxolimab. The receptors derive from an adult with an advanced solid tumor such as melanoma, head and neck, liver or kidney cancer. Each CDR3 is given with its conserved first and last residue. A D gene is named only where the DNA matches it firmly. Expanded clones are given a class, and other clones once, few, many or no size at all.

>-|TRBV5-8|TRBJ2-7|-
CASRLPGRSNYEQYF
>-|TRBV4-1|TRBJ1-2|-
CASSQVERKPWDYGYTF
>-|TRBV27|TRBJ2-3|once
CASSPYPPTDTQYF
>-|TRBV5-4|TRBJ1-6|-
CASSLNVGGNSPLHF
>TRBD2|TRBV18|TRBJ2-2|-
CASSPPRGLAGANTGELFF
>-|TRBV5-1|TRBJ2-7|-
CASSKEGPEQYF
>TRBD1|TRBV5-6|TRBJ2-7|-
CASSPGQGRGEQYF
>-|TRBV6-5|TRBJ1-1|-
CASSESVGDEAFF
>-|TRBV10-1|TRBJ2-3|-
CASRNELTDTQYF
>TRBD2|TRBV19|TRBJ2-5|-
CASSFTSGGQETQYF
>-|TRBV20-1|TRBJ1-2|-
CSARGYGYTF
>-|TRBV7-2|TRBJ2-5|-
CASSFRYQETQYF
>TRBD1|TRBV10-3|TRBJ2-4|once
CAISSGTGDKNIQYF
>TRBD1|TRBV5-1|TRBJ1-2|-
CASSLETGNYGYTF
>-|TRBV19|TRBJ2-2|-
CATQPGHSNTGELFF
>-|TRBV15|TRBJ2-1|-
CATSPLTSSHEQFF
>TRBD1|TRBV27|TRBJ1-5|-
CASSVYGTGLDQPQHF
>-|TRBV18|TRBJ1-2|once
CASSPGEDYGYTF
>-|TRBV6-5|TRBJ2-7|-
CASGAGTGTYEQYF
>-|TRBV7-2|TRBJ2-3|-
CASSQRRGTDTQYF
>-|TRBV5-6|TRBJ1-2|-
CASSLDLTAGYTF
>-|TRBV25-1|TRBJ1-1|-
CASSGGGGYCVF
>-|TRBV12-5|TRBJ2-5|-
CASALGPGGGTQYF
>-|TRBV11-2|TRBJ1-2|-
CASSPGFTMNYGYTF
>-|TRBV5-1|TRBJ1-3|once
CASQDVSSGNTIYF